One sample yielded the 3 T cell receptor beta chains listed below, sequenced in a study of beta chain features in type 1 diabetes. Isolated RNA was reverse transcribed in full, so expressed TCRB transcripts were sequenced. Data came from immunoSEQ multiplex PCR; TCRdb stores just in-frame clones and leaves some out. The repertoire holds approximately 380,000 clones, roughly 16% seen once, with roughly 0.017% in the top ten. The sample consisted of naive CD4+ T cells from blood. Source of these receptors: a woman aged 18-30 years in good health.

Only a few counts were recorded for this clone. The rearrangement joins TRBV13 to TRBJ2-6, with D possibly being TRBD1 (5 bases). V lost 5 bases to trimming and J lost 1 base, with 6 bases between them. Germline assignment: CDR1 PRHDT and CDR2 FYEKMQ (reference sequence). The CDR3 spans 14 residues. The CDR3 spells CASSGASGANVLTF. The CDR3, as DNA: TGTGCCAGCAGCGGGGCTTCTGGGGCCAACGTCCTGACTTTC. Filled out from reference TRBV13 and TRBJ2-6, the complete variable domain reads AAGVIQSPRHLIKEKRETATLKCYPIPRHDTVYWYQQGPGQDPQFLISFYEKMQSDKGSIPDRFSAQQFSDYHSELNMSSLELGDSALYFCASSGASGANVLTFGAGSRLTVL.

The rearrangement joins TRBV30 to TRBJ1-2; D unresolved. V gave up 4 bases and J gave up 0 bases, with 9 bases separating them. Germline loops: CDR1 GTSNPN, CDR2 SVGIG (reference sequence). The CDR3 runs 13 residues. The CDR3 reads CAWTRRANYGYTF. The CDR3 nucleotides are TGTGCCTGGACCCGGCGGGCTAACTATGGCTACACCTTC.

This clone occurred a few times. The gene calls are TRBV27 and TRBJ1-2; 7 bases agree with TRBD1. The junction had 6 bases not matched to a gene; V was cut back by 4 bases and J by 4 bases. There are 14 residues in the CDR3. Germline values: CDR1 MNHEY, CDR2 SMNVEV (reference sequence). In nucleotides, the CDR3 is TGTGCCAGCAGTTCTCGACAGGGTGGCTATGGCTACACCTTC. Translated, it gives CASSSRQGGYGYTF.